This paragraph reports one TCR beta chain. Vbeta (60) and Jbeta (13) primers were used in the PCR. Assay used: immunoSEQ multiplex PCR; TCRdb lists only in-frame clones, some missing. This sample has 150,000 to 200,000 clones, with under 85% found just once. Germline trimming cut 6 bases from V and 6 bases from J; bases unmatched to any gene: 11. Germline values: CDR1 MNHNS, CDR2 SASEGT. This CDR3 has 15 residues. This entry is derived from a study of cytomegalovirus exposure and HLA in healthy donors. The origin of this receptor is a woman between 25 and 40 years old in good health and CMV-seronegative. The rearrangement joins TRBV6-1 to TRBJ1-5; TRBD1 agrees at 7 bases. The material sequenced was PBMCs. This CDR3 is CASSAQTGNGQPQHF. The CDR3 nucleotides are TGTGCCAGCAGCGCGCAGACAGGGAACGGTCAGCCCCAGCATTTT.